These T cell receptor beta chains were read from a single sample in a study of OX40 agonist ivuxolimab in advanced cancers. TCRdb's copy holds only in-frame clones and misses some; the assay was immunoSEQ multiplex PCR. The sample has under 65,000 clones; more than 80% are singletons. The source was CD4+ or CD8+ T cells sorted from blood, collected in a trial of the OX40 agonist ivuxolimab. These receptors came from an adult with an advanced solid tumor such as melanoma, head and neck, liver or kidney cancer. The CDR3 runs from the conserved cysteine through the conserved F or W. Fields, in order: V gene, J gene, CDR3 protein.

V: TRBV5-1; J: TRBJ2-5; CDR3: CASSLKGAEGLTQETQYF
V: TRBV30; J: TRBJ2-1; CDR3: CAYGQGRENRIGQFF
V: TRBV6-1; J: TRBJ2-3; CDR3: CASRGPPEAGDTQYF
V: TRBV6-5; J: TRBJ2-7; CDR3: CASSLGQGAYEQYF
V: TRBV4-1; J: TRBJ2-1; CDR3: CASSHPSGHGTYNEQFF
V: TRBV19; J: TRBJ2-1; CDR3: CASSSLSGEGSYNEQFF
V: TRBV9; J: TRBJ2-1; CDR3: CASSVDTGGAVLDEQFF
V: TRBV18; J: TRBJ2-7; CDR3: CASSPTGTGSYEQYF
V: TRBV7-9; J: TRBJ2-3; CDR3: CASSLGSYSTDTQYF
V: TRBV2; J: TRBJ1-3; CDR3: CASRENGMANTIYF
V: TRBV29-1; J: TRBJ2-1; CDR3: CSVGKVTAGGNEQFF
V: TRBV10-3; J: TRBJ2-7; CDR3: CAISEGLAYEQYF
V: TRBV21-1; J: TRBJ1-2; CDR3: CASSKGRTYGYTF
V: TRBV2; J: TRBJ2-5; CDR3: CASSAQETQYF
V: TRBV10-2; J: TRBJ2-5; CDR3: CASSESLAGSETQYF
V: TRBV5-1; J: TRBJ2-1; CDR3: CASSLGPGLAGGANLNEQFF
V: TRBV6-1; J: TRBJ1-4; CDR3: CASINRDFNEKLFF
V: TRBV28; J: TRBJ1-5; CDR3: CASRGANQPQHF
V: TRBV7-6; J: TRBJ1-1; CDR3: CASSPTGMNTEAFF
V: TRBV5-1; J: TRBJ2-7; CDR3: CASSLTTGGPYEQYF
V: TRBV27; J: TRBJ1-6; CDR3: CASSLEGIGSPLHF
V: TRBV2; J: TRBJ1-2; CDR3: CASMVRDALYGYTF
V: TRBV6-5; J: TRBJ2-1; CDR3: CASSYSQNRNEQFF
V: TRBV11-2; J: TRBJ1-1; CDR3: CASSLGGPGNAEAFF
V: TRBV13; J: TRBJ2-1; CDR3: CASSSTGGSHSSYNEQFF
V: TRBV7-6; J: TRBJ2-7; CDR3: CASSPSPIGTYEQYF
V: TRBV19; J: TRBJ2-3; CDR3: CASNPGTSLTDTQYF
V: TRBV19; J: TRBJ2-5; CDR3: CASSMISSGGETQYF
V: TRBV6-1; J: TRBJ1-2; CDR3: CASRGEIWTGGYTF
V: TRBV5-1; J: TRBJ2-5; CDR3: CASSLGQGRQETQYF
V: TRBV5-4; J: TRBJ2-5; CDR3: CASSPTGMGETQYF
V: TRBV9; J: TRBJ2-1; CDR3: CASSVGAGEYNEQFF
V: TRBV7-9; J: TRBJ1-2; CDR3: CASSPGQGVLGYTF
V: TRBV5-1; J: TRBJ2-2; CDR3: CASSTQGNTGELFF
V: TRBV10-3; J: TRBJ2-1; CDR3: CAISGARTGVYNEQFF
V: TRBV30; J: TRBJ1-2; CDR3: CAWIPSEGHLSGGYTF
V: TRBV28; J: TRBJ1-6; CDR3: CATNDVYNSPLHF
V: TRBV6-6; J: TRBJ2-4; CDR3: CASTPQGGMDIQYF
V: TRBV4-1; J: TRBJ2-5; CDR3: CASSGLAGVGETQYF
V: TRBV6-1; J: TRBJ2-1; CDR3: CASSPGQGSYNEQFF
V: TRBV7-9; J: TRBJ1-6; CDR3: CASTVVGGGSPLHF
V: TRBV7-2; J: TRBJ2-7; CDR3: CASSLAPGQGTYEQYF
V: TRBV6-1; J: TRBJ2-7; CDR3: CASSDGPGVPYEQYF
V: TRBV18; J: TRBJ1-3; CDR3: CASSPSPSSGNTIYF
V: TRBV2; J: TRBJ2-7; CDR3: CASSRHSGTTYEQYF